This is a list of T cell receptor beta chains from one sample in a study of blood T cells in healthy people across ages. TCRdb reanalysed the 5' RACE reads using MiXCR and keeps one entry per CDR3 protein. The data contain 600,000 to 1,000,000 distinct CDR3 sequences, around a quarter of them singletons. Separately, the same data were catalogued under a study of T cells of mothers and their children.

Sequencing input: blood. The source is a boy aged 5-17 years in good health. Each CDR3 is given with its conserved first and last residue. Fields, in order: V gene, J gene, D gene, clone size, CDR3 DNA, CDR3 protein. The D gene is left open where the match is weak. Clone size appears in some rows only: once, few, many, or a class for an expanded clone.

v_call: TRBV10-3; j_call: TRBJ1-2; d_call: NA; clone_size: few; cdr3_nt: TGTGCCATCAGTGAGTCCGACCGCAAGCTTAACTATGGCTACACCTTC; cdr3_aa: CAISESDRKLNYGYTF
v_call: TRBV5-1; j_call: TRBJ1-4; d_call: NA; clone_size: NA; cdr3_nt: TGCGCCAGCAGCTTGGACGGGATGACTAATGAAAAACTGTTTTTT; cdr3_aa: CASSLDGMTNEKLFF
v_call: TRBV4-1; j_call: TRBJ1-4; d_call: NA; clone_size: NA; cdr3_nt: TGCGCCAGCAGCCAACTTGGAAGGGGCACGGCTAATGAAAAACTGTTTTTT; cdr3_aa: CASSQLGRGTANEKLFF
v_call: TRBV20-1; j_call: TRBJ1-2; d_call: NA; clone_size: few; cdr3_nt: TGCAGTGCTAGACGGCCGGGGGCAGGCGATGGCTACACCTTC; cdr3_aa: CSARRPGAGDGYTF
v_call: TRBV28; j_call: TRBJ2-5; d_call: TRBD2; clone_size: few; cdr3_nt: TGTGCCAGCAGTTCTATAGCGGGGGGGTACCAAGAGACCCAGTACTTC; cdr3_aa: CASSSIAGGYQETQYF
v_call: TRBV2; j_call: TRBJ2-7; d_call: TRBD2; clone_size: few; cdr3_nt: TGTGCCAGCACCGATCGGCTAGCGGGGGCCTCCTACGAGCAGTACTTC; cdr3_aa: CASTDRLAGASYEQYF
v_call: TRBV7-2; j_call: TRBJ2-7; d_call: NA; clone_size: NA; cdr3_nt: TGTGCCAGCAGCTTAGTCACAGGGAGTGACGAGCAGTACTTC; cdr3_aa: CASSLVTGSDEQYF
v_call: TRBV30; j_call: TRBJ2-4; d_call: TRBD1; clone_size: NA; cdr3_nt: TGTGCCTGGAGTACTCGACAGGGCCCGGTCTTGTTAGCCAAAAACATTCAGTACTTC; cdr3_aa: CAWSTRQGPVLLAKNIQYF
v_call: TRBV28; j_call: TRBJ1-1; d_call: NA; clone_size: NA; cdr3_nt: TGTGCCAGCAGTTTGGGCCCCTGGTCGGGAATCGGTGCTGAAGCTTTCTTT; cdr3_aa: CASSLGPWSGIGAEAFF
v_call: TRBV4-3; j_call: TRBJ2-5; d_call: NA; clone_size: NA; cdr3_nt: TGCGCCAGCAGCCAAGATCCCACAGGGTGGGAGACCCAGTACTTC; cdr3_aa: CASSQDPTGWETQYF
v_call: TRBV5-1; j_call: TRBJ2-7; d_call: NA; clone_size: few; cdr3_nt: TGCGCCAGCAACTTGGCCGCGACAGCGAGTTACGAGCAGTACTTC; cdr3_aa: CASNLAATASYEQYF
v_call: TRBV7-3; j_call: TRBJ1-1; d_call: NA; clone_size: few; cdr3_nt: TGTGCCAGCAGCTTACTCGGGGGGGGCGCGGACACTGAAGCTTTCTTT; cdr3_aa: CASSLLGGGADTEAFF
v_call: TRBV5-5; j_call: TRBJ1-5; d_call: NA; clone_size: NA; cdr3_nt: TGTGCCAGCAGCTTGACGAATAATCAGCCCCAGCATTTT; cdr3_aa: CASSLTNNQPQHF
v_call: TRBV6-5; j_call: TRBJ2-1; d_call: TRBD1; clone_size: few; cdr3_nt: TGTGCCAGCAGTCTAGACAGGGAAAAGAACAATGAGCAGTTCTTC; cdr3_aa: CASSLDREKNNEQFF
v_call: TRBV7-6; j_call: TRBJ2-1; d_call: NA; clone_size: few; cdr3_nt: TGTGCCAGCAGCTTAGGAAGTGATAAGGGTGAGCAGTTCTTC; cdr3_aa: CASSLGSDKGEQFF
v_call: TRBV20-1; j_call: TRBJ2-7; d_call: TRBD2; clone_size: NA; cdr3_nt: TGCAGTGCCACCATTAGCGGGGGAAATTACGAGCAGTACTTC; cdr3_aa: CSATISGGNYEQYF
v_call: TRBV27; j_call: TRBJ2-3; d_call: TRBD2; clone_size: NA; cdr3_nt: TGTGCCAGCACCAGGACTAGCGGGGGTAGCGGGCCGCAGTATTTT; cdr3_aa: CASTRTSGGSGPQYF
v_call: TRBV28; j_call: TRBJ1-4; d_call: TRBD1; clone_size: NA; cdr3_nt: TGTGCCAGCGGGGCGGACCAGGGGGCAGAGGAAAAACTGTTTTTT; cdr3_aa: CASGADQGAEEKLFF
v_call: TRBV6-6; j_call: TRBJ1-6; d_call: NA; clone_size: once; cdr3_nt: TGTGCCAGCAGTACCACCAGGGAGGAATCACCCCTCCACTTT; cdr3_aa: CASSTTREESPLHF
v_call: TRBV2; j_call: TRBJ1-5; d_call: NA; clone_size: NA; cdr3_nt: TGTGCCAGCAGTGAAAGACAGGGCAATCAGCCCCAGCATTTT; cdr3_aa: CASSERQGNQPQHF
v_call: TRBV20-1; j_call: TRBJ1-1; d_call: TRBD1; clone_size: few; cdr3_nt: TGCAGTGCGACGGGACAGGCGAACACTGAAGCTTTCTTT; cdr3_aa: CSATGQANTEAFF
v_call: TRBV14; j_call: TRBJ1-2; d_call: NA; clone_size: few; cdr3_nt: TGTGCCAGCAGCCAGACCCTGTATGGCTACACCTTC; cdr3_aa: CASSQTLYGYTF
v_call: TRBV7-9; j_call: TRBJ2-5; d_call: TRBD2; clone_size: few; cdr3_nt: TGTGCCAGCGGGATGAACGGGGTAGCGGGAGAGACCCAGTACTTC; cdr3_aa: CASGMNGVAGETQYF
v_call: TRBV7-2; j_call: TRBJ2-7; d_call: TRBD1; clone_size: NA; cdr3_nt: TGTGCCAGCAGCCCAGGGGGAATGGGAGACTACGAGCAGTACTTC; cdr3_aa: CASSPGGMGDYEQYF
v_call: TRBV20-1; j_call: TRBJ2-1; d_call: TRBD2; clone_size: NA; cdr3_nt: TGCAGTGCTAGATTGCCGGGAGGGGCTTACAATGAGCAGTTCTTC; cdr3_aa: CSARLPGGAYNEQFF
v_call: TRBV5-5; j_call: TRBJ1-1; d_call: NA; clone_size: NA; cdr3_nt: TGTGCCAGCAGCCCAACTCCACTGACGGTGAACACTGAAGCTTTCTTT; cdr3_aa: CASSPTPLTVNTEAFF
v_call: TRBV7-2; j_call: TRBJ1-2; d_call: NA; clone_size: NA; cdr3_nt: TGTGCCAGCAGCCACCCCACTAACTATGGCTACACCTTC; cdr3_aa: CASSHPTNYGYTF
v_call: TRBV27; j_call: TRBJ1-2; d_call: NA; clone_size: NA; cdr3_nt: TGTGCCAGCAGTTTAGCCCAGTCCCACTATGGCTACACCTTC; cdr3_aa: CASSLAQSHYGYTF
v_call: TRBV7-8; j_call: TRBJ2-6; d_call: NA; clone_size: NA; cdr3_nt: TGTGCCAGCAGCTTAGCGAAGTCGAGGTGGGCCAACGTCCTGACTTTC; cdr3_aa: CASSLAKSRWANVLTF
v_call: TRBV7-2; j_call: TRBJ2-4; d_call: TRBD1; clone_size: NA; cdr3_nt: TGTGCCAGCAGCTTAGGAGGACAGGGGACATACTTC; cdr3_aa: CASSLGGQGTYF